This TCR beta chain came from a study of OX40 agonist ivuxolimab in advanced cancers. Findings and limits, study-wide: In general, CD8+ T cells held more expanded clones than CD4+ did, on average.

Concerning this clone itself: Its antigen is currently unknown.

This CDR3 contains 16 residues. Germline CDR1 and CDR2: LNHDA and SQIVND (reference sequence). The ends lost 0 bases at V and 11 bases at J; junction bases unmatched: 13. The repertoire was sequenced with immunoSEQ multiplex PCR; TCRdb's copy has only in-frame clones and lacks some. The data show 70,000 to 75,000 clones, around nine tenths seen once. V is TRBV19 and J is TRBJ1-1, with 9 bases aligning to TRBD1. This TCR derives from an adult with an advanced solid tumor such as melanoma, head and neck, liver or kidney cancer. Sequenced material: CD4+ or CD8+ T cells sorted from blood, taken in a trial of the OX40 agonist ivuxolimab. The CDR3 coding sequence is TGTGCCAGTAGTATAGACCGGGCCGGGACAGGGCCGGGCGCTTTCTTT. Its translation: CASSIDRAGTGPGAFF.